This T cell receptor beta chain was recovered during a study of blood T cell repertoires in COVID-19. About the research overall: Samples taken during acute and convalescent COVID-19 were collected in the United States, Italy and Spain.

Germline values: CDR1 MNHEY, CDR2 SVGAGI. V dropped 7 bases and J dropped 3 bases, with 16 bases sitting between them. The CDR3 runs 15 residues. Per the original methods: Amplification with reference gene primers provided the estimates of nucleated cell counts. TCRdb keeps only in-frame clones here, not all; method: immunoSEQ multiplex PCR. V, J and clone size are taken as reported in that table, and D and trimming were inferred from the DNA itself. The repertoire holds approximately 210,000 clones, roughly 86% seen once, with 12% in the top ten. The receptor's source is a woman aged 40-49 years with acute or convalescent COVID-19. Specimen: peripheral blood. The V call is TRBV6-5, the J call TRBJ1-5, with D tentatively TRBD1 (6 bases). The CDR3 reads CASTRAGADNQPQHF. The CDR3 DNA is TGTGCCAGCACCAGAGCAGGGGCGGACAATCAGCCCCAGCATTTT.